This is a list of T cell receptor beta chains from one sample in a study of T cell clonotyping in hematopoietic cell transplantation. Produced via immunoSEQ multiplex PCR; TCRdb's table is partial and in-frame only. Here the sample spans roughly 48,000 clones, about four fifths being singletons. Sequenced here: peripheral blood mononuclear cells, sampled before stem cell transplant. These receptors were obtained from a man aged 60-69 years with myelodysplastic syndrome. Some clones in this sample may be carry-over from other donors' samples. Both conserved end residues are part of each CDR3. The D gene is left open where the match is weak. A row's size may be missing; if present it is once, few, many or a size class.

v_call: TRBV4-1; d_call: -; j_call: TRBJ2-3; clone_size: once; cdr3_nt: TGCGCCAGCAGCCCATACGGAGACACAGATACGCAGTATTTT; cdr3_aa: CASSPYGDTDTQYF
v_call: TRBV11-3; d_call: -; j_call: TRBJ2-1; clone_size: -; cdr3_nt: TGTGCCAGCAGCCCAGGGCGATCCTACAATGAGCAGTTCTTC; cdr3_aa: CASSPGRSYNEQFF
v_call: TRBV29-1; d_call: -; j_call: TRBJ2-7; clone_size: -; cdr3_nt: TGCAGCGTTGATGGTGATAGTTACGAGCAGTACTTC; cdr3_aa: CSVDGDSYEQYF
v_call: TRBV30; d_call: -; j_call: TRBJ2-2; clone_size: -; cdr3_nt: TGTGCCTGGAATACAGCTGCAAACACCGGGGAGCTGTTTTTT; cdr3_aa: CAWNTAANTGELFF
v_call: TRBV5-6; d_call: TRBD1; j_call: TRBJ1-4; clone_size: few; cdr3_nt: TGTGCCAGCAGCATCGGACAGGGTGGAAAACTGTTTTTT; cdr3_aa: CASSIGQGGKLFF
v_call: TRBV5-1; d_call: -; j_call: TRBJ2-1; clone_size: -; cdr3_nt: TGCGCCAGCAGCTTGGGGGGGGGCAAGCCCTACGAGCAGTTCTTC; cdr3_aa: CASSLGGGKPYEQFF
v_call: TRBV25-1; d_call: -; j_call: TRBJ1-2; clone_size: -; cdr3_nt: TGTGCCAGCAGTGAACTACTTTATGGCTACACCTTC; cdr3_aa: CASSELLYGYTF
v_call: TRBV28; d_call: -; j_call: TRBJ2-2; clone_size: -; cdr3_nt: TGTGCCAGCACCTTGGGGTTCGCGGTTCCCGGGGAGCTGTTTTTT; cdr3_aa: CASTLGFAVPGELFF
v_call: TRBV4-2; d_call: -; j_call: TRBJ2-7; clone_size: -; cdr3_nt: TGTGCCAGCAGCCTAGAGGGACGGGGACCCTACGAGCAGTACTTC; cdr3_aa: CASSLEGRGPYEQYF
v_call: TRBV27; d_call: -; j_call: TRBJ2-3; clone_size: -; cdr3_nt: TGTGCCAGCAAACCAAACGCCCCAGATACGCAGTATTTT; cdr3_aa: CASKPNAPDTQYF
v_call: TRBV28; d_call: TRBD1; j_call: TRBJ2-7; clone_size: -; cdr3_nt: TGTGCCAGCAGGGGGACAGGGGGCACCTACGAGCAGTACTTC; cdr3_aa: CASRGTGGTYEQYF
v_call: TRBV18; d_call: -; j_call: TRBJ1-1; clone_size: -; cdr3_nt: TGTGCCAGCTCACCGATCGGGGCACACGCGAACACTGAAGCTTTCTTT; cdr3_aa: CASSPIGAHANTEAFF
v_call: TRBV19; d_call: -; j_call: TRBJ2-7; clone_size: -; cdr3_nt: TGTGCCAGTAGTATTTCAGCAGGGGGGACCTACGAGCAGTACTTC; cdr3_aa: CASSISAGGTYEQYF
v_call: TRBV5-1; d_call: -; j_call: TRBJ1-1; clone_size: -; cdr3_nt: TGCGCCAGCAGCTTGGCCCGGCTGTCCTTGGTCCGGGCGGTAATGGCTGAAGCTTTCTTT; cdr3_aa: CASSLARLSLVRAVMAEAFF
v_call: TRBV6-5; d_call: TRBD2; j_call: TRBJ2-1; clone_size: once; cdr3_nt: TGTGCCAGCACCCCCAGCGGGGGAGGCAATGAGCAGTTCTTC; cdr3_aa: CASTPSGGGNEQFF
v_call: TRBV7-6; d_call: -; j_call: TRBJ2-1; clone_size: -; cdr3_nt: TGTGCCAGCAGCGACGCACGGGCAGGCCCCGAGGAGTTCTTC; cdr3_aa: CASSDARAGPEEFF
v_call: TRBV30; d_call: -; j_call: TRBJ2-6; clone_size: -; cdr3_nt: TGTGCCTGGAGTATGAAGGTGTCTGGGGCCAACGTCCTGACTTTC; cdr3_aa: CAWSMKVSGANVLTF
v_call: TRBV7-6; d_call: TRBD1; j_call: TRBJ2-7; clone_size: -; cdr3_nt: TGTGCCAGCAGCGCCCGTTTGGGACAGGGGTCCTACGAGCAGTACTTC; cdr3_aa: CASSARLGQGSYEQYF
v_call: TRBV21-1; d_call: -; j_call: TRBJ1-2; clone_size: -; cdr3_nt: TGTGCCAGCTCTCTGGGGCCAGTCTTCCTCCTATTCGGCTACACCTTC; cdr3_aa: CASSLGPVFLLFGYTF
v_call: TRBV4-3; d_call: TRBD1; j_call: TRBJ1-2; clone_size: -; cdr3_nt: TGCGCCAGCAGCCAAGAACGACAGGGTATTGGCTACACCTTC; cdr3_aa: CASSQERQGIGYTF
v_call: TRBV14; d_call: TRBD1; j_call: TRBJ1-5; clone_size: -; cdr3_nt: TGTGCCAGCAGCCAACCCGACAGGGCCCTGTATCAGCCCCAGCATTTT; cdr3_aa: CASSQPDRALYQPQHF
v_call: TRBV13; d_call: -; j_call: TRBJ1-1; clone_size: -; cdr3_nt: TGTGCCAGCAGCCCATCGATCAACAGTTACACTGAAGCTTTCTTT; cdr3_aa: CASSPSINSYTEAFF
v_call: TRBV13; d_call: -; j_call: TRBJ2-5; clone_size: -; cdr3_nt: TGTGCCAGCAGCTTAGAGGGGACTCAAGAGACCCAGTACTTC; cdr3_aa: CASSLEGTQETQYF
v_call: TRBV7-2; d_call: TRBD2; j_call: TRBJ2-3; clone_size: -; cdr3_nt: TGTGCCAGCAGCTCCCAAGGCCAGCGGGGGACTAGCACAGATACGCAGTATTTT; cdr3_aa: CASSSQGQRGTSTDTQYF
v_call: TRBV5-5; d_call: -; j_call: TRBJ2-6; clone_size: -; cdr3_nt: TGTGCCAGTTTTGGGGCCAACGTCCTGACTTTC; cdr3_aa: CASFGANVLTF
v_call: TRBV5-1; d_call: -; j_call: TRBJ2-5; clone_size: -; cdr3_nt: TGCGCCAGCAGCTTGGGACTAGAGACCCAGTACTTC; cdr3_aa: CASSLGLETQYF
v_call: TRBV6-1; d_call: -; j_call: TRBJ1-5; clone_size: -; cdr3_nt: TGTGCCAGCAGTGAAGCCACGCCCGACCGGGGCAGCAATCAGCCCCAGCATTTT; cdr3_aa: CASSEATPDRGSNQPQHF
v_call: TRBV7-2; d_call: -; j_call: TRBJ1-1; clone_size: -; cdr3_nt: TGTGCCAGCAGCTTCGAGGTAGACACTGAAGCTTTCTTT; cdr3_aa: CASSFEVDTEAFF
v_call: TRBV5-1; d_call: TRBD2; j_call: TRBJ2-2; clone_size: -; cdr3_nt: TGCGCCAGCAGCCCCCGACTAGCGTCGAACACCGGGGAGCTGTTTTTT; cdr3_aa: CASSPRLASNTGELFF
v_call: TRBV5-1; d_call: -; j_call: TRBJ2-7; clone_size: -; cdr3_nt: TGCGCCAGCAGGTTGAGCTCACAGGGACCCCACGAGCAGTACTTC; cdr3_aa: CASRLSSQGPHEQYF
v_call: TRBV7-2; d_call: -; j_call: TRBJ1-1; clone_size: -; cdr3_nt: TGTGCCAGCAGCTTAGGCACGATCGTTGAAGCTTTCTTT; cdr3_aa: CASSLGTIVEAFF
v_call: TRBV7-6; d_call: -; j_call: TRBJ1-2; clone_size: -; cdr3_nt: TGTGCCAGCAGCTTAGGTGGGGGACGCGACTACTATGGCTACACCTTC; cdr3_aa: CASSLGGGRDYYGYTF
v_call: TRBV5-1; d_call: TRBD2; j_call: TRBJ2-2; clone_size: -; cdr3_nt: TGCGCCAGCAGCTTCAGCGGGGGGGCCACGAACACCGGGGAGCTGTTTTTT; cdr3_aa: CASSFSGGATNTGELFF
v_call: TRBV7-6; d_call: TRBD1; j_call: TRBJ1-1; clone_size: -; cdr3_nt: TGTGCCAGCAGGGGACAGGACACTGAAGCTTTCTTT; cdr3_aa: CASRGQDTEAFF
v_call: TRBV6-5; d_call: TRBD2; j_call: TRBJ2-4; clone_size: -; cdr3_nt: TGTGCCAGCAGTTACGGAACTAGCGGGGGGGAAAACATTCAGTACTTC; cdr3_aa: CASSYGTSGGENIQYF
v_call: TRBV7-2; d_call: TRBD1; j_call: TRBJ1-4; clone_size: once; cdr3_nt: TGTGCCAGCAGCTTGTCGCAGGGGGGCCCGGGTCTGTTTTTT; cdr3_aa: CASSLSQGGPGLFF